These 10 T cell receptor beta chains share one sample of origin, sequenced in a study of T cells expressing NK-cell markers. TCRdb re-called the 5' RACE reads; one entry per CDR3 protein, DNA not given. The listing records under 500,000 distinct CDR3 sequences. Specimen: blood T cells: a sorted CD56 or NKG2C T cell subset, CD4+ or CD8+ T cells, or bulk PBMC T cells (not recorded which). The origin of the receptors is a woman aged 18-70 years in good health.

The V gene is TRBV25-1, the J gene TRBJ1-2; the TRBD1 assignment by TCRdb is unverifiable without DNA. CDR3 size: 14 residues. The germline V gene encodes CDR1 MGHDK and CDR2 SYGVNS. CDR3 sequence reads: CASSLLGGGYGYTF.

This sequence joins TRBV4-3 and TRBJ1-5. Germline CDR1 reads LGHNA; CDR2 reads YSLEER. The CDR3 runs to 13 residues. CDR3 residues: CASSQDRYQPQHF.

The chain couples TRBV4-3 to TRBJ2-7; TCRdb's D call, TRBD1, is unchecked because there is no DNA. The length of the CDR3 is 17 residues. Germline-derived CDR1 and CDR2 are LGHNA and YSLEER. Here the CDR3 reads CASSQVRPGQGAYEQYF.

The V gene is TRBV18, the J gene TRBJ2-7. The CDR3 length is 12 residues. Germline CDR1 KGHSH, CDR2 LQKENI. The CDR3 loop reads CASSPAVGEQYF.

V usage is TRBV7-3 and J usage is TRBJ2-5; TCRdb reports TRBD1, a call that lacks DNA to check it against. The germline V gene encodes CDR1 SGHTA and CDR2 FQGTGA. The length of the CDR3 is 16 residues. The CDR3 spells CASSSGRTGLQETQYF.

The rearrangement joins TRBV6-1 to TRBJ1-5; with no DNA, the TCRdb D assignment of TRBD1 cannot be verified. The CDR3 has 16 residues. Germline loops: CDR1 MNHNS, CDR2 SASEGT. The CDR3 loop is CASSEAEGSGNQPQHF.

The chain has TRBV2 and TRBJ2-1; without DNA, the TCRdb call of TRBD1 cannot be checked. The CDR3 has 17 residues. The germline CDR1 and CDR2 sequences are SNHLY and FYNNEI. CDR3 in amino acids: CASNNDIRKAQGNEQFF.

The rearrangement uses TRBV20-1 and TRBJ2-7; TCRdb calls TRBD2, which cannot be checked without DNA. The germline gives CDR1 DFQATT, CDR2 SNEGSKA (reference sequence). The CDR3 is 15 residues long. CDR3 region: CSARPSERASYEQYF.

This chain uses TRBV18 with TRBJ1-4. This CDR3 region has 16 residues. Per the germline V gene, CDR1 is KGHSH and CDR2 is LQKENI. The CDR3 sequence is CASSPLPSGGEEKLFF. The whole variable domain, remainder taken from reference TRBV18 and TRBJ1-4, is NAGVMQNPRHLVRRRGQEARLRCSPMKGHSHVYWYRQLPEEGLKFMVYLQKENIIDESGMPKERFSAEFPKEGPSILRIQQVVRGDSAAYFCASSPLPSGGEEKLFFGSGTQLSVL.

The chain combines TRBV30 with TRBJ1-4; the TRBD1 assignment by TCRdb is unverifiable without DNA. CDR3 length: 14 amino acids. Germline V CDR1 and CDR2: GTSNPN, SVGIG (reference sequence). CDR3 amino acids: CAWSVGTGDEKLFF.